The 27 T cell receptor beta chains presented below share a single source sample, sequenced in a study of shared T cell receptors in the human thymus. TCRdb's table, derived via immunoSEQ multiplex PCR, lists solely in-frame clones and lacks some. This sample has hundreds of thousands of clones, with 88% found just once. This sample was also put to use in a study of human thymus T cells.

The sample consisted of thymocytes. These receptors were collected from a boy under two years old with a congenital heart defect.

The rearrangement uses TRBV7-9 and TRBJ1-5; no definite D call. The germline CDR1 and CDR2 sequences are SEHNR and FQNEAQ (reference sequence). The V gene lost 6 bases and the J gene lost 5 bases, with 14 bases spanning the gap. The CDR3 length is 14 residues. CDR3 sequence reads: CASSSTAGDQPQHF. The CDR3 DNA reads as TGTGCCAGCAGTAGCACGGCCGGCGATCAGCCCCAGCATTTT.

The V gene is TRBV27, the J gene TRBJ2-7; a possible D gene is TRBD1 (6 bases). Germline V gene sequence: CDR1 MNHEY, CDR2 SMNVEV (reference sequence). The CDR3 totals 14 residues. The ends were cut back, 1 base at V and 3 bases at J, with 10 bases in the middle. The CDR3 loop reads CASSLYRDHYEQYF. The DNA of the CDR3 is TGTGCCAGCAGTTTATACAGGGACCACTACGAGCAGTACTTC.

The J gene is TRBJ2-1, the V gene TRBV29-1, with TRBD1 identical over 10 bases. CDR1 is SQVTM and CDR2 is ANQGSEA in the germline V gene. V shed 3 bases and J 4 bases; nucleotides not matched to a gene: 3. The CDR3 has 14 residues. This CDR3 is CSVDDRGPYNEQFF. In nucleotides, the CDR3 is TGCAGCGTTGATGACAGGGGGCCTTACAATGAGCAGTTCTTC.

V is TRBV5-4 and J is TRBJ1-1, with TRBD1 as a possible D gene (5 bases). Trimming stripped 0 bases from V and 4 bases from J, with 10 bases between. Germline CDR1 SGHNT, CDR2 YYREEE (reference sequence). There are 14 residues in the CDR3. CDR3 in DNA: TGTGCCAGCAGCTTGGGGACACCCCGCACTGAAGCTTTCTTT. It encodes CASSLGTPRTEAFF.

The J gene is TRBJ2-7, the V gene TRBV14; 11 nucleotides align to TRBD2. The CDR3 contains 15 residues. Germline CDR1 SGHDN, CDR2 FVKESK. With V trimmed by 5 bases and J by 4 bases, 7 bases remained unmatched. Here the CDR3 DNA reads TGTGCCAGCAGCTACACCGGGACTAGCGGTTACGAGCAGTACTTC. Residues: CASSYTGTSGYEQYF.

CDR3 coding DNA: TGTGCCAGCAGTACCAGTGGGCGAGCAGAGACCCAGTACTTC. It translates to CASSTSGRAETQYF. The chain is built from TRBV6-5 and TRBJ2-5; no clear D gene. Germline V gene data show CDR1 as MNHEY and CDR2 as SVGAGI. The CDR3 extends over 14 amino acids. Trimming left V 5 bases short and J 4 bases short, with 14 bases between.

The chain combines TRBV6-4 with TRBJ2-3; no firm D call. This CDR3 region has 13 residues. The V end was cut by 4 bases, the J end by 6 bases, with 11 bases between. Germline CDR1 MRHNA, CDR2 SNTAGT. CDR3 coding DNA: TGTGCCAGCAGTGCCGTCACTATGGATACGCAGTATTTT. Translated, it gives CASSAVTMDTQYF.

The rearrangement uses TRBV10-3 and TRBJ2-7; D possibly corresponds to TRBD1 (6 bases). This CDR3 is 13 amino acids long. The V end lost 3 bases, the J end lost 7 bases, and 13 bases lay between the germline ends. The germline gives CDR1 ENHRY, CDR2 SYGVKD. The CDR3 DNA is TGTGCCATCAGTGACTCTCCAGGGGTGGAGCAGTACTTC. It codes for CAISDSPGVEQYF.

The CDR3 DNA reads as TGTGCCAGCAGTTTAGTGGGACAGGGAGATCAGGGCGAGCAGTACTTC. This translates into CASSLVGQGDQGEQYF. The chain links TRBV27 to TRBJ2-7; TRBD1 aligns across 9 bases. The CDR3 is made up of 16 amino acids. Unmatched junction bases numbered 11, after V lost 2 bases and J lost 6 bases. Germline loops: CDR1 MNHEY, CDR2 SMNVEV (reference sequence).

DNA for the CDR3: TGTGCCAGCAGTCAACGGACAGAAGAGACCCAGTACTTC. Its translation is CASSQRTEETQYF. The gene calls are TRBV6-1 and TRBJ2-5, with a possible D match to TRBD1 (6 bases). Trimming took 5 bases from V and 3 from J, leaving 10 bases between them. Germline V CDR1 and CDR2: MNHNS, SASEGT. The CDR3 has 13 amino acids.

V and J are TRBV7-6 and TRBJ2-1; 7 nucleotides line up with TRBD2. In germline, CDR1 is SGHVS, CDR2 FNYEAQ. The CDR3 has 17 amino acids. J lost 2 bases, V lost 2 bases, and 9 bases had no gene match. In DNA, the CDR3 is TGTGCCAGCAGCTTAATGAGTGCGGGAGAGACCTACAATGAGCAGTTCTTC. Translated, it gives CASSLMSAGETYNEQFF.

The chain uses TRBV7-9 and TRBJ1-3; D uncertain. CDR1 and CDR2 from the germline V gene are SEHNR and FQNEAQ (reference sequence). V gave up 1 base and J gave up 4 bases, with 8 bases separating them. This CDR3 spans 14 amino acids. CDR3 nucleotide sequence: TGTGCCAGCAGCTTAGGGGCCCCGGGAAACACCATATATTTT. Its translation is CASSLGAPGNTIYF.

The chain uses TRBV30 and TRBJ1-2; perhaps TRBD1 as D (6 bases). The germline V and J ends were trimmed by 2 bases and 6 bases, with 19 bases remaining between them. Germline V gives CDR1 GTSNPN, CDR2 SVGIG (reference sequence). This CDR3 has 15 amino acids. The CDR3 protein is CAWSPNRPGANGYTF. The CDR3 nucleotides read TGTGCCTGGAGTCCAAATCGTCCAGGGGCGAATGGCTACACCTTC.

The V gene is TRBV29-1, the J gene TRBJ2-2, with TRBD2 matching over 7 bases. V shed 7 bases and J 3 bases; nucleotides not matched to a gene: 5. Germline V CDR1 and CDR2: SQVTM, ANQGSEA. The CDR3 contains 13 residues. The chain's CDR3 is CSGGTNHTGELFF. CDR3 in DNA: TGCAGCGGGGGGACTAATCACACCGGGGAGCTGTTTTTT.

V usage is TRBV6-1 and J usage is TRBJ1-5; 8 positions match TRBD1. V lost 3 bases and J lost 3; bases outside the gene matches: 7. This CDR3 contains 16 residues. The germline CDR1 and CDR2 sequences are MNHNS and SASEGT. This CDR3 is CASSERQGYSNQPQHF. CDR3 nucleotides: TGTGCCAGCAGTGAGAGACAGGGGTACTCCAATCAGCCCCAGCATTTT.

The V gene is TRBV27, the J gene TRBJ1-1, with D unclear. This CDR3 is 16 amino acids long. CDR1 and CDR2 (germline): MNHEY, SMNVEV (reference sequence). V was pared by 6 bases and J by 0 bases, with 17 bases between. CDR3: CASSRGLSIVNTEAFF. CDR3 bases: TGTGCCAGCAGCCGCGGTTTGTCCATCGTGAACACTGAAGCTTTCTTT.

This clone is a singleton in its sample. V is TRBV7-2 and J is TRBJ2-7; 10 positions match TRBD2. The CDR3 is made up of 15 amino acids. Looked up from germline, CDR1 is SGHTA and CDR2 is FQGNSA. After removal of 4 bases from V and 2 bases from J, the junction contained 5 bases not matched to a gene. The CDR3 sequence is CASSSGLAVTYEQYF. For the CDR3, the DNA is TGTGCCAGCAGCTCCGGACTAGCGGTCACCTACGAGCAGTACTTC.

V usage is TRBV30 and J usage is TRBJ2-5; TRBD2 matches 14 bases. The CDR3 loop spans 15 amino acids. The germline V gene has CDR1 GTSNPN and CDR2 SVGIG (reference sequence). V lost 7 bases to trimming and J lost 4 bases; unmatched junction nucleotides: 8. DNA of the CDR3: TGTGCCTCCTACCCCGGACTAGCGGGAGGAGAGACCCAGTACTTC. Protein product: CASYPGLAGGETQYF.

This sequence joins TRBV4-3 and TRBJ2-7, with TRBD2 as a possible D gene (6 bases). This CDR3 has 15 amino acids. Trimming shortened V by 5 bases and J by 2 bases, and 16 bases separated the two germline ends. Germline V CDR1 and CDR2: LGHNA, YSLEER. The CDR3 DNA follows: TGCGCCAGCAGCTGGGGGGTCCGGGAGACCTACGAGCAGTACTTC. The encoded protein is CASSWGVRETYEQYF.

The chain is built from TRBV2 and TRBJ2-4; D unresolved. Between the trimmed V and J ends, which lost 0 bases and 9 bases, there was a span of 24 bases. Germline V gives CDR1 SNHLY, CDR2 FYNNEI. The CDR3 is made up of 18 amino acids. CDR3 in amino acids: CASSEATPPTRPGSIQYF. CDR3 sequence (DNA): TGTGCCAGCAGTGAAGCTACCCCCCCCACACGGCCGGGTTCCATTCAGTACTTC.

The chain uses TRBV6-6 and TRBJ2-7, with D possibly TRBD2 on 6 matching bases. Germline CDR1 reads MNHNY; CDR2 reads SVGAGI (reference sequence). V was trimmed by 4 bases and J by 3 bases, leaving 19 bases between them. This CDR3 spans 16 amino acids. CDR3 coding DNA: TGTGCCAGCAGTTCCCCCCCCTCTTCGGGGGACTACGAGCAGTACTTC. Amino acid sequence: CASSSPPSSGDYEQYF.

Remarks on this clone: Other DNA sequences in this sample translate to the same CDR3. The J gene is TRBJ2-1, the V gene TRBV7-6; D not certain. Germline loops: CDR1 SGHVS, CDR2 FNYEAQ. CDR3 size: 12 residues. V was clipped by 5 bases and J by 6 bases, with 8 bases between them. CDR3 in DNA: TGTGCCAGCAGCCCCCTCGGCAATGAGCAGTTCTTC. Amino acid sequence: CASSPLGNEQFF.

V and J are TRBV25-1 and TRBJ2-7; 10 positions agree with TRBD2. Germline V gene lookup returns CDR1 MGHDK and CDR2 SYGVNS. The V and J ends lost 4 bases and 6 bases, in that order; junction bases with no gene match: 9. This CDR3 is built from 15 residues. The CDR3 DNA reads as TGTGCCAGCAGTGCCGGGGGACTAGCGCTATCCGAGCAGTACTTC. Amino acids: CASSAGGLALSEQYF.

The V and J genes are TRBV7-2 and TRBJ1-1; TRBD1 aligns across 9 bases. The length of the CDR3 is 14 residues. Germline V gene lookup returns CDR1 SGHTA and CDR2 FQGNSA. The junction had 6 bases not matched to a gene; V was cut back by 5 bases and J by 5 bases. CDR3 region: CASSNTGGRTEAFF. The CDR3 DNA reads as TGTGCCAGCAGCAACACAGGGGGCAGAACTGAAGCTTTCTTT. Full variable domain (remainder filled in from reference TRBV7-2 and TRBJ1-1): GAGVSQSPSNKVTEKGKDVELRCDPISGHTALYWYRQSLGQGLEFLIYFQGNSAPDKSGLPSDRFSAERTGGSVSTLTIQRTQQEDSAVYLCASSNTGGRTEAFFGQGTRLTVV.

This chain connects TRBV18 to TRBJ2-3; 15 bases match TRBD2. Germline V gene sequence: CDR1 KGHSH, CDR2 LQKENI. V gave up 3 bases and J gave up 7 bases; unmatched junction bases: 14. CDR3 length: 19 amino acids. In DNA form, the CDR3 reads TGTGCCAGCTCACCTCCGGGACAGGGGACTAGCGGGAGGCTGAATACGCAGTATTTT. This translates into CASSPPGQGTSGRLNTQYF. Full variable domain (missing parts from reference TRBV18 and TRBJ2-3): NAGVMQNPRHLVRRRGQEARLRCSPMKGHSHVYWYRQLPEEGLKFMVYLQKENIIDESGMPKERFSAEFPKEGPSILRIQQVVRGDSAAYFCASSPPGQGTSGRLNTQYFGPGTRLTVL.

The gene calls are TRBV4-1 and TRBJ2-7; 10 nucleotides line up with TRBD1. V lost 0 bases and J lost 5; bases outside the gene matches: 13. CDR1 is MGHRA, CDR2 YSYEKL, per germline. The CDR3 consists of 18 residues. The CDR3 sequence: CASSQEGDRGLWDDEQYF. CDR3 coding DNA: TGCGCCAGCAGCCAAGAGGGGGACAGGGGCCTTTGGGACGACGAGCAGTACTTC.

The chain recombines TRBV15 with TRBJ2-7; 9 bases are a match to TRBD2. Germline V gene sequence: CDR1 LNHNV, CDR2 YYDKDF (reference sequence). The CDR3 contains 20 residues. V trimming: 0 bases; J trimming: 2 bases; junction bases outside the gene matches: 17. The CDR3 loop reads CATSRDVLAGGPSGTYEQYF. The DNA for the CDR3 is TGTGCCACCAGCAGAGATGTATTGGCGGGAGGGCCTAGCGGGACCTACGAGCAGTACTTC.